These T cell receptor beta chains were read from a single sample in a study of OX40 agonist ivuxolimab in advanced cancers. The assay was immunoSEQ multiplex PCR, and TCRdb's table has in-frame clones only and misses some. This table holds 90,000 to 100,000 clones, approximately 95% found once. The source material was CD4+ or CD8+ T cells sorted from blood, sampled in a trial of the OX40 agonist ivuxolimab. The origin of the receptors is an adult with an advanced solid tumor such as melanoma, head and neck, liver or kidney cancer. The CDR3 runs from the conserved cysteine through the conserved F or W.

V: TRBV7-3
J: TRBJ2-3
CDR3: CASSLISTDTQYF

V: TRBV5-4
J: TRBJ2-7
CDR3: CASSFWGEISYEQYF

V: TRBV4-1
J: TRBJ2-2
CDR3: CASTLMIPNTGELFF

V: TRBV7-9
J: TRBJ2-5
CDR3: CASSHPLEREGQETQYF

V: TRBV5-4
J: TRBJ1-3
CDR3: CASSLGANSGNTIYF

V: TRBV6-1
J: TRBJ1-1
CDR3: CASSDSEFEAFF

V: TRBV27
J: TRBJ2-6
CDR3: CASSTARSSGANVLTF

V: TRBV14
J: TRBJ2-2
CDR3: CASSQDGGNTGELFF

V: TRBV19
J: TRBJ2-7
CDR3: CASSIGESEQYF

V: TRBV4-1
J: TRBJ2-5
CDR3: CASSPGQGPSPAQETQYF

V: TRBV7-9
J: TRBJ2-1
CDR3: CASSLVTSGRNEQFF

V: TRBV18
J: TRBJ2-1
CDR3: CASSPRQGGRGNEQFF

V: TRBV13
J: TRBJ2-7
CDR3: CASSESYEQYF

V: TRBV9
J: TRBJ1-5
CDR3: CASSLRVGQPQHF

V: TRBV7-2
J: TRBJ2-7
CDR3: CASSSMERFPEQYF

V: TRBV11-2
J: TRBJ1-6
CDR3: CASSSIGNSYNSPLHF

V: TRBV27
J: TRBJ2-2
CDR3: CASSPSAENTGELFF

V: TRBV6-5
J: TRBJ2-7
CDR3: CASRGQSYEQYF

V: TRBV7-3
J: TRBJ2-7
CDR3: CASSPQGAHEQYF

V: TRBV27
J: TRBJ1-1
CDR3: CASSPGTGDEAFF

V: TRBV28
J: TRBJ1-3
CDR3: CASSFGSAGNTIYF

V: TRBV6-6
J: TRBJ2-1
CDR3: CASSPRDRADEQFF

V: TRBV7-2
J: TRBJ2-7
CDR3: CASSPRTGVGEQYF

V: TRBV5-6
J: TRBJ2-4
CDR3: CASSTRTAVDIQYF

V: TRBV28
J: TRBJ2-2
CDR3: CASSLSGVQNTGELFF

V: TRBV28
J: TRBJ1-2
CDR3: CASSLRGLNYGYTF

V: TRBV7-3
J: TRBJ2-7
CDR3: CASSNPIAGDEQYF

V: TRBV4-1
J: TRBJ2-7
CDR3: CASSQGLEVDEQYF

V: TRBV9
J: TRBJ1-1
CDR3: CASSSLATMNTEAFF

V: TRBV7-9
J: TRBJ1-1
CDR3: CASSTISGGRNTEAFF

V: TRBV2
J: TRBJ2-7
CDR3: CASSGTTYEQYF

V: TRBV5-1
J: TRBJ2-1
CDR3: CASSLGLSGSYNEQFF

V: TRBV4-3
J: TRBJ2-7
CDR3: CASSQDRSFSYEQYF

V: TRBV7-3
J: TRBJ2-1
CDR3: CASSEGLAGAGEQFF

V: TRBV7-9
J: TRBJ2-3
CDR3: CASSLAGGDRGRPEYF

V: TRBV5-1
J: TRBJ2-7
CDR3: CASRNSLDSYEQYF

V: TRBV7-6
J: TRBJ2-6
CDR3: CASSLARASGANVLTF

V: TRBV27
J: TRBJ1-5
CDR3: CASSLIGGNQPQHF

V: TRBV7-6
J: TRBJ1-4
CDR3: CASSLGPQGEKLFF

V: TRBV5-5
J: TRBJ2-5
CDR3: CASSLGTVQETQYF

V: TRBV5-1
J: TRBJ2-7
CDR3: CASKDDGYEQYF

V: TRBV5-4
J: TRBJ1-5
CDR3: CASSPEIAVQPQHF

V: TRBV11-2
J: TRBJ2-7
CDR3: CASSVSLEQYF

V: TRBV6-5
J: TRBJ1-1
CDR3: CASSAGTGYGEAFF

V: TRBV6-5
J: TRBJ2-3
CDR3: CASSYSDSLGTDTQYF

V: TRBV9
J: TRBJ2-2
CDR3: CASSETGGTGELFF

V: TRBV7-3
J: TRBJ1-6
CDR3: CASSLGVSYNSPLHF

V: TRBV13
J: TRBJ2-2
CDR3: CASSSGLAGGPNGELFF